This T cell receptor beta chain stems from a study of preoperative IRX-2 immunotherapy in early breast cancer. Treatment given: preoperative locoregional IRX-2 cytokine immunotherapy. The repertoire was sequenced with immunoSEQ multiplex PCR; TCRdb's copy has only in-frame clones and lacks some. The data show under 35,000 clones, over 75% seen once. V shed 4 bases and J shed 2 bases, with 7 bases lying between them. This CDR3 comprises 13 residues. The clonotype comes from a human donor with breast cancer. The chain couples TRBV7-1 to TRBJ2-3; a possible D gene is TRBD2 (5 bases). TRBV7-1 is annotated as an ORF whose role is uncertain. This material was acquired from a patient treated with IRX-2 immunotherapy. CDR3 loop: CASSWRITDTQYF. In nucleotides, the CDR3 is TGTGCCAGCAGCTGGAGGATCACAGATACGCAGTATTTT.